The present T cell receptor beta chain was sequenced within a study of T cell responses to AZD1222 COVID-19 vaccine. Study findings and constraints: Spike was spanned by vaccine-associated CD4 TCRs, which were dominant at 160-218 and 743-854. Only a handful of AZD1222 recipients were seropositive at baseline.

About this clone itself: What it recognizes is unknown.

The data were produced by immunoSEQ multiplex PCR, yet TCRdb's version contains in-frame clones alone and is incomplete. Of around 110,000 clones in the sample, around 87% are singletons; the top ten hold approximately 4%. The germline V gene has CDR1 MNHEY and CDR2 SVGAGI. With V trimmed by 6 bases and J by 2 bases, 9 bases remained unmatched. The CDR3 covers 15 residues. The chain recombines TRBV6-5 with TRBJ1-2; 7 nucleotides align to TRBD1. The receptor comes from an adult in good health. The material sequenced was peripheral blood, taken on day 0 of AZD1222 vaccination. As DNA, the CDR3 is TGTGCCAGCAGGCCCGAGGGGGCGGGGAACTATGGCTACACCTTC. Translating gives CASRPEGAGNYGYTF.